The following is a TCR beta chain sequence with its context. Its antigen remains unknown. The V and J ends lost 3 bases and 4 bases, in that order; junction bases with no gene match: 6. The CDR3 loop spans 15 amino acids. Germline V CDR1 and CDR2: LGHNA, YSLEER. This sample stems from a study of cytomegalovirus exposure and HLA in healthy donors. Study results and limitations: Under in vitro conditions, a few CMV-associated chains were confirmed as specific for CMV antigens. Presence/absence results assume similar sequencing depth per donor, which may not hold. A later look showed TCR association rates differing by HLA locus, highest for DRB1 and lowest for HLA-C.

The PCR was carried out with 60 Vbeta primers and 13 Jbeta primers. Measured with immunoSEQ multiplex PCR; TCRdb has only the in-frame clones, and not every one. The sample has a few hundred thousand clones; about 83% are singletons. The source material was PBMCs. The clonotype was recovered from a girl under 18 in good health and CMV-seronegative. This chain joins TRBV4-3 and TRBJ2-3; TRBD2 aligns across 8 bases. The CDR3 DNA reads TGCGCCAGCAGCCATACGGGGGGGCGGGCAGATACGCAGTATTTT. It yields the protein CASSHTGGRADTQYF.